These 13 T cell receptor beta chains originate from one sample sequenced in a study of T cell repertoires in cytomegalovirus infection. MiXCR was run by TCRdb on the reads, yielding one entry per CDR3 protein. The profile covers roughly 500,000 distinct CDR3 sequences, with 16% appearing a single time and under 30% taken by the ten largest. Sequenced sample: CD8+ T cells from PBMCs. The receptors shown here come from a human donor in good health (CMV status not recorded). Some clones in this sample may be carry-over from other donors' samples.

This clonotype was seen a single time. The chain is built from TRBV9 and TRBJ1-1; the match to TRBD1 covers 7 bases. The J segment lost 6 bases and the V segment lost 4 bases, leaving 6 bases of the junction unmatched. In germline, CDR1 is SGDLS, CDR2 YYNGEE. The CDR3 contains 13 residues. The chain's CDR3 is CASSPRTGSEAFF. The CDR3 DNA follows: TGTGCCAGCAGCCCCCGGACAGGCTCTGAAGCTTTCTTT.

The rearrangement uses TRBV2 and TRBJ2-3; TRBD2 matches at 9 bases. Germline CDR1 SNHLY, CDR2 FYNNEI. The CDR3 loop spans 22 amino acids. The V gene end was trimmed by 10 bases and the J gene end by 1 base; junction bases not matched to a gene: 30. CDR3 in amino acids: CATRDSGSHESLRNTGTDTQYF. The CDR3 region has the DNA TGTGCCACCAGAGATAGCGGGAGCCACGAGTCCCTCCGGAATACTGGCACAGATACGCAGTATTTT.

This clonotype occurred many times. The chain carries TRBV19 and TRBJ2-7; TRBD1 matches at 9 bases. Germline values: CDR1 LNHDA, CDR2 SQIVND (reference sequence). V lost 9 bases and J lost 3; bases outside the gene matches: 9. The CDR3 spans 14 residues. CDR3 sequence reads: CASSPGDRDYEQYF. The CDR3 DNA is TGTGCCAGCAGCCCAGGGGACAGGGACTACGAGCAGTACTTC.

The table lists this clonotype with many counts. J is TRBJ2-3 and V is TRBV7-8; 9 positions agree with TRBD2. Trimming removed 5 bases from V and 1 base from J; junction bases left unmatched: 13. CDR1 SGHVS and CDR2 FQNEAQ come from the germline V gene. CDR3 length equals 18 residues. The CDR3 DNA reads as TGTGCCAGCAGCCCCTCTTCAGCGGGGGGCCGGGGCACAGATACGCAGTATTTT. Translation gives CASSPSSAGGRGTDTQYF.

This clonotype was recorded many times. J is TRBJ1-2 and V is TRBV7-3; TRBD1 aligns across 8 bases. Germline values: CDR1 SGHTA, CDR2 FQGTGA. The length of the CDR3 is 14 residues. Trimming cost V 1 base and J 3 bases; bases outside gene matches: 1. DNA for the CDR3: TGTGCCAGCAGCTTAATGGACAGGGACTATGGCTACACCTTC. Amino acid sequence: CASSLMDRDYGYTF.

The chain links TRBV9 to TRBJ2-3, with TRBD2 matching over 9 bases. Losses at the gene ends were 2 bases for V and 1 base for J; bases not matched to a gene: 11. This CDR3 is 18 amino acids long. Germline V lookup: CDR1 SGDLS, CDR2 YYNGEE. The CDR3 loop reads CASSVAQSGTSRTDTQYF. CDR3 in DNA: TGTGCCAGCAGCGTCGCTCAATCCGGGACTAGCCGCACAGATACGCAGTATTTT.

The CDR3, as DNA: TGTGCCAGCAGTGCGGGACTAGCGGGGGAGCTCGCAGCCAAAAACATTCAGTACTTC. As protein: CASSAGLAGELAAKNIQYF. The chain combines TRBV2 with TRBJ2-4, with 14 bases identical to TRBD2. Germline CDR1 and CDR2: SNHLY and FYNNEI. The CDR3 has 19 residues. The V gene end was trimmed by 4 bases and the J gene end by 0 bases; junction bases not matched to a gene: 8. Looking up the rest from reference TRBV2 and TRBJ2-4 gives the full variable domain: EPEVTQTPSHQVTQMGQEVILRCVPISNHLYFYWYRQILGQKVEFLVSFYNNEISEKSEIFDDQFSVERPDGSNFTLKIRSTKLEDSAMYFCASSAGLAGELAAKNIQYFGAGTRLSVL.

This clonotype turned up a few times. DNA for the CDR3: TGTGCCAGCAGTTACTCCCAGCGGGGTGCGTACGAGCAGTACTTC. Translated, it gives CASSYSQRGAYEQYF. The chain carries TRBV6-6 and TRBJ2-7; 7 nucleotides agree with TRBD2. The V gene end was trimmed by 0 bases and the J gene end by 4 bases; junction bases not matched to a gene: 6. Germline V gene sequence: CDR1 MNHNY, CDR2 SVGAGI (reference sequence). This CDR3 has 15 residues.

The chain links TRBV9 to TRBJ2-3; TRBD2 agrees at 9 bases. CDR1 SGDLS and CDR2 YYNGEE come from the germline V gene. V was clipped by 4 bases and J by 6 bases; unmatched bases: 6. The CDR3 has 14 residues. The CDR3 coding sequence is TGTGCCAGCAGCCAAGCGGGAGGTACGGATACGCAGTATTTT. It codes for CASSQAGGTDTQYF.

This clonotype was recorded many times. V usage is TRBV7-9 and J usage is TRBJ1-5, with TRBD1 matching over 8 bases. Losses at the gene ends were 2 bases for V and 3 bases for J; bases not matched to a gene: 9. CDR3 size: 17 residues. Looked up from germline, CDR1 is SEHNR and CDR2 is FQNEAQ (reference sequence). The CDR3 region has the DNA TGTGCCAGCAGCTTAAGCGTTGCAGGGGGCGTCAATCAGCCCCAGCATTTT. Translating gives CASSLSVAGGVNQPQHF. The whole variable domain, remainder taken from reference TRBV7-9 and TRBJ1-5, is DTGVSQNPRHKITKRGQNVTFRCDPISEHNRLYWYRQTLGQGPEFLTYFQNEAQLEKSRLLSDRFSAERPKGSFSTLEIQRTEQGDSAMYLCASSLSVAGGVNQPQHFGDGTRLSIL.

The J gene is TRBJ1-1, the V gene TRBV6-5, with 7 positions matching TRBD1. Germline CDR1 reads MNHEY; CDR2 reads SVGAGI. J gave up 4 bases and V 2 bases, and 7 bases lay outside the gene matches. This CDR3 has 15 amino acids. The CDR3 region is CASSYNRGGATEAFF. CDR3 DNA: TGTGCCAGCAGTTACAACAGGGGAGGGGCCACTGAAGCTTTCTTT.

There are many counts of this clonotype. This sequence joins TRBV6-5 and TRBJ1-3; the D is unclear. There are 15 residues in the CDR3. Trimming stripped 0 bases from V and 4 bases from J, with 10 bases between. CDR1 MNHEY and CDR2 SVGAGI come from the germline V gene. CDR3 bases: TGTGCCAGCAGTTACTCTACAACTGCCGGAAACACCATATATTTT. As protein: CASSYSTTAGNTIYF.

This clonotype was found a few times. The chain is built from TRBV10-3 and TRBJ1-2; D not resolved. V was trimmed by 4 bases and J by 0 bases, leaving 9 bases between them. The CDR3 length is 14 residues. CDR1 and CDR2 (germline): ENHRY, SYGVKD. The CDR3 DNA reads TGTGCCATCAGTGGGTCAGACACTAACTATGGCTACACCTTC. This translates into CAISGSDTNYGYTF.